The entry below describes one T cell receptor beta chain. These data come from a study of shared clonotypes between healthy human individuals. This CDR3 spans 12 amino acids. With 1 base removed from V and 8 bases from J, the gap between germline ends came to 6 bases. Per the germline V gene, CDR1 is SEHNR and CDR2 is FQNEAQ (reference sequence). Data came from immunoSEQ multiplex PCR; TCRdb stores just in-frame clones and leaves some out. Of about 480,000 clones in the sample, about 80% were seen once. Sequencing used PBMCs. The V gene is TRBV7-9, the J gene TRBJ2-4; either TRBD1 or TRBD2 may fit D (5 bases each). The sequence derives from a woman between 35 and 50 years old in good health. Some clones in this sample may be carry-over from other donors' samples. The DNA of the CDR3 is TGTGCCAGCAGCTTAGGGGGGTACATTCAGTACTTC. Its protein is CASSLGGYIQYF.